This T cell receptor beta chain was identified in a study of patients and donors after allogeneic stem cell transplantation (TCRdb year 2020). In its sample, this clonotype was seen a few times. Its antigen specificity is not known. Per-base qualities were not stored, and no clone one base away is much larger. The protocol used for the library was RT-PCR. The sequencing machine was a NextSeq 550. TCRdb handled the public reads itself, with Q25 trimming in fastp and clone calling in MiXCR, and kept productive beta chains. CDR3 protein duplicates are merged, each entry listing the most common genes and DNA. In this sample the table shows some 880,000 distinct CDR3 sequences, more than 15% of which occur a single time. The ten largest clonotypes hold 5% to 6.5% of the sample. The CDR3 numbers 17 residues from cysteine through phenylalanine. Here the CDR3 DNA is all that survives: 51 bases in frame from base 1. The germline V and J ends show losses of 5 bases and 5 bases respectively, and no gene match explains 10 bases of the junction. In the germline V gene (reference sequence), CDR1 corresponds to LNHDA and CDR2 to SQIVND.

Sample: blood, either unsorted or a sorted T cell fraction (not recorded which). The sequence is built from TRBV19 and TRBJ2-1; 12 central nucleotides agree with TRBD2. This TCR derives from a human donor who was either an allogeneic HSCT recipient or a stem cell or donor lymphocyte infusion donor (not recorded which). It is not recorded whose cells these are; they may come from a transplant donor. The CDR3 region: CASSQTSGRVGDNEQFF. The nucleotide sequence reads TGTGCCAGTAGTCAGACTAGCGGGAGAGTAGGGGACAATGAGCAGTTCTTC.